Here is one TCR beta chain with its context. Its cognate antigen is unknown. This specimen comes from a study of cytomegalovirus exposure and HLA in healthy donors. Study information: A subsequent analysis stated that the 110 or so validation repertoires were run on the same platform as the roughly 710 first-cohort repertoires.

Assay: immunoSEQ multiplex PCR; the TCRdb copy retains only in-frame clones and omits some. The top ten clones hold around 1.9% of a sample with fewer than 140,000 clones, 88% of them seen once. Whole-study results and caveats: According to a later analysis, TCR clusters from the first cohort tended to co-occur in the 120 or so validation repertoires. Researchers counted roughly 160 TCR beta chains as cytomegalovirus-associated.

This CDR3 is built from 15 residues. V dropped 2 bases and J dropped 6 bases, with 15 bases sitting between them. Germline V gene sequence: CDR1 WSHSY, CDR2 SAAADI. The 120-subject validation cohort, separate from the approximately 670-subject first cohort, included the donors. V usage is TRBV10-2 and J usage is TRBJ2-3; D gene unclear. Sequencing was performed on PBMCs. This TCR was recovered from a woman under 30 in good health and CMV-seropositive. The CDR3 region has the DNA TGCGCCAGCAGTGAGCCTTCTGGCGGTTGGGATACGCAGTATTTT. Translated: CASSEPSGGWDTQYF.